Below, one T cell receptor beta chain is given with its context. Its target is unknown. V lost 2 bases, J lost 5 bases, and 7 bases lay in between. Germline V gene lookup returns CDR1 SEHNR and CDR2 FQNEAQ (reference sequence). The CDR3 covers 13 residues. This sample is drawn from a study of T cell repertoires in cytomegalovirus infection. Findings of the study overall: The cumulative frequency of public TCR beta families distinguished individuals who carried CMV together with the relevant HLA.

TCRdb recomputed calls from the reads with MiXCR, one row per CDR3 protein. The sample consists of about 900,000 distinct CDR3 sequences, approximately 31% of them appearing once. This chain connects TRBV7-9 to TRBJ1-3; no firm D call. This TCR derives from a human donor in good health (CMV status not recorded). Some clones in this sample may be carry-over from other donors' samples. The material sequenced was cultured CD8+ T cells from PBMCs, taken from culture after CMV antigen stimulation. This CDR3 is CASSLIGRNTIYF. CDR3 sequence (DNA): TGTGCCAGCAGCTTAATAGGAAGAAACACCATATATTTT.